This is a list of T cell receptor beta chains from one sample in a study of cytomegalovirus exposure and HLA in healthy donors. Sequencing was performed with immunoSEQ multiplex PCR; in TCRdb, only in-frame clones are kept and a portion is missing. The table has 150,000 to 200,000 clones, 70% to 80% seen once; the top ten hold around 1.6%. Sequencing input: PBMCs. The receptors here all came from a man between 18 and 35 years old in good health and CMV-seronegative. Both conserved end residues are part of each CDR3. A D gene is named only where the DNA matches it firmly. The size of a clone is reported for some rows only, either as once, few or many, or as a class for expanded clones.

>NA|TRBV18|17|TRBD1|TRBJ2-1
TGTGCCAGCTCACATGGACAGGGGTTAAGGGTTAGGAATGAGCAGTTCTTC
CASSHGQGLRVRNEQFF
>NA|TRBV19|15|TRBD1|TRBJ2-1
TGTGCCAGTAGTATAGAGGACAGGCTATACAATGAGCAGTTCTTC
CASSIEDRLYNEQFF
>NA|TRBV2|13|NA|TRBJ1-5
TGTGCCAGCGGGGCAGAAATTAATCAGCCCCAGCATTTT
CASGAEINQPQHF
>NA|TRBV6-5|16|TRBD2|TRBJ2-3
TGTGCCAGCAGTTACTCATCTCGGGGGGGCACAGATACGCAGTATTTT
CASSYSSRGGTDTQYF
>NA|TRBV28|15|NA|TRBJ1-4
TGTGCCAGCAGCGGACAACCTAGTATTGATGAAAAACTGTTTTTT
CASSGQPSIDEKLFF
>NA|TRBV2|12|TRBD1|TRBJ1-1
TGTGCCAGCAGTTCAGGGGGCACTGAAGCTTTCTTT
CASSSGGTEAFF
>NA|TRBV25-1|15|TRBD1|TRBJ2-1
TGTGCCAGCAGTCAACCGGGACAGGGAAGCAATGAGCAGTTCTTC
CASSQPGQGSNEQFF
>NA|TRBV7-2|16|TRBD2|TRBJ2-1
TGTGCCAGCAGCTTAGATGGTAGCGGGAGGTGGAATGAGCAGTTCTTC
CASSLDGSGRWNEQFF
>NA|TRBV7-9|18|TRBD2|TRBJ2-1
TGTGCCAGCAGCGCAGTCCTGGGACCGGGAGGCCCTAACAATGAGCAGTTCTTC
CASSAVLGPGGPNNEQFF
>NA|TRBV28|14|NA|TRBJ1-4
TGTGCCAGCAGTAATCCAGGGGTGGGGGAAAAACTGTTTTTT
CASSNPGVGEKLFF
>once|TRBV15|14|NA|TRBJ2-3
TGTGCCACCAGCAGAGAGGGAGGCACAGATACGCAGTATTTT
CATSREGGTDTQYF
>NA|TRBV5-1|15|NA|TRBJ2-5
TGCGCCAGCAGCTTGAGGCCCCAGAGGGGGGAGACCCAGTACTTC
CASSLRPQRGETQYF
>NA|TRBV9|16|NA|TRBJ1-2
TGTGCCAGCAGCGTATCCCCGATCGCGAACTTATATGGCTACACCTTC
CASSVSPIANLYGYTF
>NA|TRBV6-5|15|TRBD1|TRBJ2-7
TGTGCCAGCAGTTACTCGGAGACAGGGACCTACGAGCAGTACTTC
CASSYSETGTYEQYF
>NA|TRBV30|13|NA|TRBJ1-6
TGTGCCGCCTCGAGCTCCTATAATTCACCCCTCCACTTT
CAASSSYNSPLHF
>NA|TRBV30|14|TRBD2|TRBJ2-1
TGTGCCTGGAGTGAGGGACTAGCGGGCAATGAGCAGTTCTTC
CAWSEGLAGNEQFF
>NA|TRBV6-6|16|NA|TRBJ1-2
TGTGCCAGCAGTTACGAGGGACTCTCTTCCCTCTATGGCTACACCTTC
CASSYEGLSSLYGYTF